Presented here are 6 T cell receptor beta chains from one specimen sequenced in a study of blood T cell repertoires in COVID-19. TCRdb's table, derived via immunoSEQ multiplex PCR, lists solely in-frame clones and lacks some. Here the sample spans tens of thousands of clones, about 88% being singletons. Sequencing was carried out using peripheral blood. The receptors come from a man between 65 and 80 years old with active or convalescent COVID-19.

The chain is built from TRBV9 and TRBJ1-2; D is possibly TRBD1 (6 bases). Trimming removed 0 bases at V and 4 bases at J, with 13 bases between. The V gene's germline CDR1 is SGDLS and CDR2 YYNGEE. The CDR3 is made up of 15 amino acids. This chain's CDR3 is CASSVGQGHSYGYTF. The CDR3 DNA reads TGTGCCAGCAGCGTAGGGCAGGGACATAGCTATGGCTACACCTTC.

V and J are TRBV3-1 (or the pseudogene TRBV3-2) and TRBJ2-5; 9 nucleotides align to TRBD2. CDR3 length: 15 amino acids. The germline gives CDR1 LGHDT, CDR2 YNNKEL (reference sequence). V shed 4 bases, J shed 5 bases, and the junction held 8 bases outside the gene matches. Here the CDR3 DNA reads TGTGCCAGCAGCCCGATCGGACTAGCGACGGAGACCCAGTACTTC. Translated: CASSPIGLATETQYF.

The J gene is TRBJ2-4, the V gene TRBV6-2 or TRBV6-3; 8 bases line up with TRBD1. Germline assignment: CDR1 MNHEY and CDR2 SVGEGT. The trim removed 2 bases at V and 15 bases at J, leaving 15 bases unmatched. The CDR3 totals 15 residues. The CDR3 bases are TGTGCCAGCAGTTACGACCCGGGACAGGTCCCTTTCAGGTACTTC. It codes for CASSYDPGQVPFRYF.

The rearrangement uses TRBV12-5 and TRBJ2-7, with D uncertain. Germline CDR1 LGHNT, CDR2 FRNRAP. Between the trimmed V and J ends, which lost 7 bases and 7 bases, there was a span of 20 bases. The CDR3 is made up of 14 amino acids. This CDR3 is CASASSSSLREQYF. CDR3 DNA sequence: TGTGCTAGTGCCTCCTCCAGTTCACTACGAGAGCAGTACTTC.

J is TRBJ1-3 and V is TRBV5-4; the D is unclear. The CDR3 length is 15 residues. Trimming pared 4 bases from V and 2 bases from J, leaving 13 bases between. CDR1 is SGHNT and CDR2 is YYREEE in the germline V gene (reference sequence). CDR3 in amino acids: CASSPELTTGNTIYF. CDR3 sequence (DNA): TGTGCCAGCAGCCCGGAATTGACTACTGGAAACACCATATATTTT.

The rearrangement uses TRBV10-3 and TRBJ1-5; D remains ambiguous. CDR3 size: 12 residues. Trimming removed 3 bases from V and 7 bases from J, with 7 bases in between. Looked up from germline, CDR1 is ENHRY and CDR2 is SYGVKD. CDR3 in amino acids: CAISDRSQPQHF. The CDR3 nucleotides are TGTGCCATCAGTGACCGGAGCCAGCCCCAGCATTTT.